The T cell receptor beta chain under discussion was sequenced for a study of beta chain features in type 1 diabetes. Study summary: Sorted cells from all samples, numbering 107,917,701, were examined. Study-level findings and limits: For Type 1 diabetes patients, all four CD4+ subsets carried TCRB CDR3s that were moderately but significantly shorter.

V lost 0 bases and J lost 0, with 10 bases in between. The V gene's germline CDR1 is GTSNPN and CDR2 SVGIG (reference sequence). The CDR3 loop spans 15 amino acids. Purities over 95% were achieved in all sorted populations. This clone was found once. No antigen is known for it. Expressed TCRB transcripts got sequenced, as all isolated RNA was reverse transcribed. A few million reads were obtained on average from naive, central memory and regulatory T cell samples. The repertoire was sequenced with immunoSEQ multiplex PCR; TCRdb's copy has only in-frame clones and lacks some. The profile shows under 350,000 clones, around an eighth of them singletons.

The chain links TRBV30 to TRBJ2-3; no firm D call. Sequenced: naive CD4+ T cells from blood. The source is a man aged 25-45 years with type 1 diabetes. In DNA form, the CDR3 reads TGTGCCTGGAGTGTAGTAGTTTCCAGCACAGATACGCAGTATTTT. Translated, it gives CAWSVVVSSTDTQYF.